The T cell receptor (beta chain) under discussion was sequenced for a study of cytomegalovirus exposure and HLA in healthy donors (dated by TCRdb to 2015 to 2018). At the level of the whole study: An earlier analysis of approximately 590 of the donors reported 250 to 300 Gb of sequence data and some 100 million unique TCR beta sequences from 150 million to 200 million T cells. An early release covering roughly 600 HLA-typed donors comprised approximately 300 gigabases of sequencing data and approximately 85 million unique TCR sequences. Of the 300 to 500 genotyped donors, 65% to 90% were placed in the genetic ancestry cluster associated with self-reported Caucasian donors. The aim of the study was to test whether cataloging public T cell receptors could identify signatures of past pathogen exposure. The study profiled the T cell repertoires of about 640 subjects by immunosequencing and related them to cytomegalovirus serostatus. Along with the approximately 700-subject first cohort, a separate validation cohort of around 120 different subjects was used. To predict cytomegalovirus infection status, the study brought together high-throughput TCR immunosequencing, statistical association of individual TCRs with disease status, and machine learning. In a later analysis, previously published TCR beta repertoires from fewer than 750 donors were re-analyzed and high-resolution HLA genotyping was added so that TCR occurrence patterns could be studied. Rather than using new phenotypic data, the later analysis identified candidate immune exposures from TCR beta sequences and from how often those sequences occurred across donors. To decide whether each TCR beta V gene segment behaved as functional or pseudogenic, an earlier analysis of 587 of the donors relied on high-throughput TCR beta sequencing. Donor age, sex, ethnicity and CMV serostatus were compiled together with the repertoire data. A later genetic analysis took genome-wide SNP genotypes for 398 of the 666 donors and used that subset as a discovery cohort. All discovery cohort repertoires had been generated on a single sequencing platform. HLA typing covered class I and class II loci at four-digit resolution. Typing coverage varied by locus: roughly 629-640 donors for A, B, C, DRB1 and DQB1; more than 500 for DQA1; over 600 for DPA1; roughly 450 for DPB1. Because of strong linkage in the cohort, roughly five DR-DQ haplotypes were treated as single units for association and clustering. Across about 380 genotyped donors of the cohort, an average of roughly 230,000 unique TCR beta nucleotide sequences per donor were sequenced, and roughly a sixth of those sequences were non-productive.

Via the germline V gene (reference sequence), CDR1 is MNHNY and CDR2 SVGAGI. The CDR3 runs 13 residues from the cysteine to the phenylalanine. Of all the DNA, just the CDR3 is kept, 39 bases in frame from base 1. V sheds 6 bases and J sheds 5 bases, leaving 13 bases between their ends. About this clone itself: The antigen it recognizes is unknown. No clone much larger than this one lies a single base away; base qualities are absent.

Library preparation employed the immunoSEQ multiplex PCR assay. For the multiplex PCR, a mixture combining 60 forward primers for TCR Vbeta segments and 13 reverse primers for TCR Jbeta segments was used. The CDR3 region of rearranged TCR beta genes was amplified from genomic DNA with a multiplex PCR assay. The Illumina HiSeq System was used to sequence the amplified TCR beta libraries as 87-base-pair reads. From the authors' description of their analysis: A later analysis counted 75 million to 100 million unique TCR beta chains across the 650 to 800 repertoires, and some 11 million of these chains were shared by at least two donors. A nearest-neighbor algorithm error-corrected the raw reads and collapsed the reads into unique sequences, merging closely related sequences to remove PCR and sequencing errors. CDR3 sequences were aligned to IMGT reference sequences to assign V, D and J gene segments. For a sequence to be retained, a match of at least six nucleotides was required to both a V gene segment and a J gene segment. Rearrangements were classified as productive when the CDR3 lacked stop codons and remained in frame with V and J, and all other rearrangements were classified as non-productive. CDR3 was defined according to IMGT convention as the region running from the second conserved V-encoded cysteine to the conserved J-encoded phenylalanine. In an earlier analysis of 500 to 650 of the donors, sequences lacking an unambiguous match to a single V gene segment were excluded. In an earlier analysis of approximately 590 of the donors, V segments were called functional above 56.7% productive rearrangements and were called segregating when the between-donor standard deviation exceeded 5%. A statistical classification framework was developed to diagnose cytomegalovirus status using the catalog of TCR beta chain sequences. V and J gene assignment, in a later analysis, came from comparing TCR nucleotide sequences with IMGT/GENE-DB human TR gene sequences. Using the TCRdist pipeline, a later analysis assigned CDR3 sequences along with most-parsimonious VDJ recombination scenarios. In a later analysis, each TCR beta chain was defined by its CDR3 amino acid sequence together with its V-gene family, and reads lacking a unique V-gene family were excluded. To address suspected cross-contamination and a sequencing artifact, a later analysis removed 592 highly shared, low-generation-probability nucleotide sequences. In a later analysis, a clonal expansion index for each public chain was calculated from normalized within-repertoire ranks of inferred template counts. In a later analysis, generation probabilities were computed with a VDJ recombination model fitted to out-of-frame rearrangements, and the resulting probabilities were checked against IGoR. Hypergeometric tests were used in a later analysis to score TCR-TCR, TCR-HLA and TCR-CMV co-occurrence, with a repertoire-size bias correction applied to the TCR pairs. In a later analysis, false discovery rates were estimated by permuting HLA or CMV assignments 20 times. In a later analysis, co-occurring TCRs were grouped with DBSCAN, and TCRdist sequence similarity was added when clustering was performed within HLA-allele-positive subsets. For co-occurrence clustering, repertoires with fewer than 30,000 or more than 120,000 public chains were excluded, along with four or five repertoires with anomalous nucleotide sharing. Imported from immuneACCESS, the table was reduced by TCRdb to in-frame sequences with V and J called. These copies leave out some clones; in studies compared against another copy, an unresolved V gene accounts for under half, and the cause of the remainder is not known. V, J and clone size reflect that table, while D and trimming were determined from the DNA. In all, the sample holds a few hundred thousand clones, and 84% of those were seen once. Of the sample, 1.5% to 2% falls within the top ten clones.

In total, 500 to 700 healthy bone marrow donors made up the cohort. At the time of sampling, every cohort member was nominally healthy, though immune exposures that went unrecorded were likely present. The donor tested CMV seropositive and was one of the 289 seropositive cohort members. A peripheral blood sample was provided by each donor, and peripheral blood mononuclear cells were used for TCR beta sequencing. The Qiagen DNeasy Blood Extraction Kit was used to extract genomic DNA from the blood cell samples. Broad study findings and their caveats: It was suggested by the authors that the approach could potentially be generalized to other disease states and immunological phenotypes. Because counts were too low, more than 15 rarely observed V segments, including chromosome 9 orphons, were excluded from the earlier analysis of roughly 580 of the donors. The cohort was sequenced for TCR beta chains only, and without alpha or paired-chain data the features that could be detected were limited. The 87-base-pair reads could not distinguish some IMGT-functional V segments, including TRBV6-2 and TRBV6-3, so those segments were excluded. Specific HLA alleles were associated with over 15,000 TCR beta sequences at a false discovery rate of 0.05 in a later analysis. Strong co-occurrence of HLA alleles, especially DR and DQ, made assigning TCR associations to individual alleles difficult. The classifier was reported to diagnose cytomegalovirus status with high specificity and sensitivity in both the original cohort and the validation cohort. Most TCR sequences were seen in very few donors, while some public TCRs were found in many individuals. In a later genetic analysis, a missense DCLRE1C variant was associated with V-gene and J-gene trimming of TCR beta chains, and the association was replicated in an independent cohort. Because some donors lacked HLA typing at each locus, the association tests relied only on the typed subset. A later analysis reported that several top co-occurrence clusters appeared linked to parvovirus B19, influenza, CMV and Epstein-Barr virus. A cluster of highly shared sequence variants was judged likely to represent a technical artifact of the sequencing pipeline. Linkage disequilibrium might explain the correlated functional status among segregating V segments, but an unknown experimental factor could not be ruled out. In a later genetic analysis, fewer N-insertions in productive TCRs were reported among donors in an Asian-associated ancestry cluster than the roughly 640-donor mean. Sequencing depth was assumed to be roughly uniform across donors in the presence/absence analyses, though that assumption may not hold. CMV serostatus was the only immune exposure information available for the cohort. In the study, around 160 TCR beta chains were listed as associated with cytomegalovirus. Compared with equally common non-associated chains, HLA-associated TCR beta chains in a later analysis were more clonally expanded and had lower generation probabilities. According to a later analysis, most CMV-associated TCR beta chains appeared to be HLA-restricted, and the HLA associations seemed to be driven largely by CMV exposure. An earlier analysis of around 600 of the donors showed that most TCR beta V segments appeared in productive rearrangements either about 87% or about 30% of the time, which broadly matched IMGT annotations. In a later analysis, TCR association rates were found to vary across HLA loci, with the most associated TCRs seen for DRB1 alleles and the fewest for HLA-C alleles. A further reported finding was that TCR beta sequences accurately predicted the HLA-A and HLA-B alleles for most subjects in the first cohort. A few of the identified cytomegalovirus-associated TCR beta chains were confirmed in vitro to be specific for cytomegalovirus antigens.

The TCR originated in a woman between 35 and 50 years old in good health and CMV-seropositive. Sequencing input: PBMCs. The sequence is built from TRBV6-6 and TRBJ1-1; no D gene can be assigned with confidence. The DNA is TGTGCCAGCAGCCCCGGCGGAGGGACTGAAGCTTTCTTT. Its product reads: CASSPGGGTEAFF.